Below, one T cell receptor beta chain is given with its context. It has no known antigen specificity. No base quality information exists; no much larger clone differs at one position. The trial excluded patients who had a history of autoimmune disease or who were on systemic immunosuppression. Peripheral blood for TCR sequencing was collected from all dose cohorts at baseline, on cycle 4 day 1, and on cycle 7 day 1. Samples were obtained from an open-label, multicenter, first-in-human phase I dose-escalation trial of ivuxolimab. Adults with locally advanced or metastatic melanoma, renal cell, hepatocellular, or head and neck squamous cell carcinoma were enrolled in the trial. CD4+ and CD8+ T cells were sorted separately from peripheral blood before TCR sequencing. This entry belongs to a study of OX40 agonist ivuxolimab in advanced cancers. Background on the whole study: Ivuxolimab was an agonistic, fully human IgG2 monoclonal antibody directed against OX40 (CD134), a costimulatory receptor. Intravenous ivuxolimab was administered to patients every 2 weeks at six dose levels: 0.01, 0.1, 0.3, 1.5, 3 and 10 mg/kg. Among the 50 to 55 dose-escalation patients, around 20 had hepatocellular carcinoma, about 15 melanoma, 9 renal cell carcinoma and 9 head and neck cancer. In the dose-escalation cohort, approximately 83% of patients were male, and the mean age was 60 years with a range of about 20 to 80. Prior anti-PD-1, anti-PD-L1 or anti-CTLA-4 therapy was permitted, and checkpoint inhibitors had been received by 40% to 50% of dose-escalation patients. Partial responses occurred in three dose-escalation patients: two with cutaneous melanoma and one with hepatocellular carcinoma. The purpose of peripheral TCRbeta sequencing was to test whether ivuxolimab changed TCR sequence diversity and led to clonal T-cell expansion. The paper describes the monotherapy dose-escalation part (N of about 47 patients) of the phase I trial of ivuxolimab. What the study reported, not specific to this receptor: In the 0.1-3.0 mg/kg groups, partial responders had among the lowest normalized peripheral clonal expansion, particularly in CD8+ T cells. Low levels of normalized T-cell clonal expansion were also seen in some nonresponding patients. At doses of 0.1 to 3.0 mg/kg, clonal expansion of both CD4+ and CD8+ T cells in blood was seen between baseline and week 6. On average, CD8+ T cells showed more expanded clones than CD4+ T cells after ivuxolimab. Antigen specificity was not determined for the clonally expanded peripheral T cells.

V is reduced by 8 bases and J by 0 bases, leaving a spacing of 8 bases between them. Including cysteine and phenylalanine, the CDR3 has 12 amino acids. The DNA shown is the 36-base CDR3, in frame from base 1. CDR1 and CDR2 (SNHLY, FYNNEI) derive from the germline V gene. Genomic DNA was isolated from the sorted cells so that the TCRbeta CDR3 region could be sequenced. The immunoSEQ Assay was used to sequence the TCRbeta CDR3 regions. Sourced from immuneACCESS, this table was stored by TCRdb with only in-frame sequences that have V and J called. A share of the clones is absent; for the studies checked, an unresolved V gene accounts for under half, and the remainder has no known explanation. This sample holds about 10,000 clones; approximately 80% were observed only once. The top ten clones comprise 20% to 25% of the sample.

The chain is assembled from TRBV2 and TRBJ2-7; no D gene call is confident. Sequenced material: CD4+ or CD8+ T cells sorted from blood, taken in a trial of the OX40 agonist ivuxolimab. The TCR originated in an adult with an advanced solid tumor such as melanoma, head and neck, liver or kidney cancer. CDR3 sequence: CASSPYSYEQYF. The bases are TGTGCCAGCTCCCCCTACTCCTACGAGCAGTACTTC.